This record concerns one T cell receptor beta chain sequence. Its specificity is unknown. The treatment denotes: around 19 received Ad26.COV2.S at low or high dose, single or two shots; about 5 received placebo; per-sample allocation not given. The samples were gathered on day 63 after the first injection of vaccine or placebo. The record originates from a study of Ad26.COV2.S vaccination and SARS-CoV-2 variants. Clones were read by immunoSEQ multiplex PCR, and TCRdb kept only the in-frame ones, dropping some. The data hold hundreds of thousands of clones, with about 89% observed a single time. CDR1 is LNHDA and CDR2 is SQIVND in the germline V gene (reference sequence). Trimming removed 5 bases from V and 0 bases from J, with 5 bases in between. CDR3 length equals 14 residues. Study-wide points: Once vaccination had occurred, spike-specific CD8+ and CD4+ T cell responses reportedly showed substantial breadth.

The specimen was peripheral blood, collected in a trial of Ad26.COV2.S vaccine versus placebo. The clonotype originates from a person between 18 and 65 years old who received the Ad26.COV2.S COVID-19 vaccine or a placebo. The V gene is TRBV19, the J gene TRBJ1-6; D ambiguous. The CDR3, as DNA: TGTGCCAGTAGTGGAGCCTCCTATAATTCACCCCTCCACTTT. Its translation: CASSGASYNSPLHF.